The clone carrying this T cell receptor (delta chain) appeared a few times. Its cognate antigen is unknown. V was clipped by 5 bases and J by 1 base, with 23 bases between them. There are 18 residues in the CDR3. From germline, CDR1 is TSWWSYY and CDR2 QGS. This specimen belongs to a study of Vδ1+ human thymocytes. The template was reverse-transcribed extracted RNA. Pooled V-gene forward primers with one constant-region reverse primer generated the CDR3 amplicons by multiplex PCR. TCRdb reapplied CATT to the multiplex PCR reads. The sample shows tens of thousands of delta-chain clones, around 32% of them seen only once. Study-wide results and limits: Thymic TRG and TRD repertoires appeared highly polyclonal.

The source of this sequence is a boy younger than two who had congenital heart surgery. The sequencing input was Vdelta1+ gamma-delta thymocytes from the thymus. Described subset: FACS-sorted CD3+ TCRalphabeta- TCRVdelta1+ TCRVdelta2- thymocytes. The chain recombines TRDV1 with TRDJ1; D remains unclear. CDR3: CALGNPWFRHGGTDKLIF. The CDR3 DNA reads as TGTGCTCTTGGGAATCCGTGGTTTCGGCACGGCGGCACCGATAAACTCATCTTT.